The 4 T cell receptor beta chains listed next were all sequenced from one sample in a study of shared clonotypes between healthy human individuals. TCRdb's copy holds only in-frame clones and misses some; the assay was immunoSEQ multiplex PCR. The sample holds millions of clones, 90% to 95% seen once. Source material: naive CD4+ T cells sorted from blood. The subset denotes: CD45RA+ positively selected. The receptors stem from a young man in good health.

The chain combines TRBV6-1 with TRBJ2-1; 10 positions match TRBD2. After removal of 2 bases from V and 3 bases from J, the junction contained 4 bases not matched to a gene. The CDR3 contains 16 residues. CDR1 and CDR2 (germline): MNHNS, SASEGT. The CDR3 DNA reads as TGTGCCAGCAGTGAATTAGCGGGAGGCATCTACAATGAGCAGTTCTTC. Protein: CASSELAGGIYNEQFF.

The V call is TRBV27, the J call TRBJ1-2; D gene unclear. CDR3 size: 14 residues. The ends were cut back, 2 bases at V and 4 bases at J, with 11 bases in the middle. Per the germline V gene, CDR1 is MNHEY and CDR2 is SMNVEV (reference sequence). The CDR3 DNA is TGTGCCAGCAGTTTACAGCCGGCGGTCTATGGCTACACCTTC. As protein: CASSLQPAVYGYTF.

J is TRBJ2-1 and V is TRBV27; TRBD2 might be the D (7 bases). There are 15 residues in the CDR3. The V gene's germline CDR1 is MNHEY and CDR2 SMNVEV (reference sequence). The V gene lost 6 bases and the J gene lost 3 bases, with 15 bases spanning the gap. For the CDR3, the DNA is TGTGCCAGCAGGGGGCGCGGGGGACACTACAATGAGCAGTTCTTC. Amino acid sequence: CASRGRGGHYNEQFF.

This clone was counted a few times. The CDR3 spells CASSKDRADTEAFF. CDR3 nucleotides: TGTGCCAGTAGTAAGGACAGGGCTGACACTGAAGCTTTCTTT. This rearrangement joins TRBV19 to TRBJ1-1; 8 nucleotides agree with TRBD1. V lost 4 bases, J lost 3 bases, and 4 bases stayed unmatched. The V gene's germline CDR1 is LNHDA and CDR2 SQIVND (reference sequence). The CDR3 extends over 14 amino acids.